This entry describes one T cell receptor beta chain. Other DNA sequences in this specimen translate into the identical CDR3. This sample stems from a study of blood T cell repertoires in COVID-19. Across the whole study: The United States, Italy and Spain were the sources of the acute and convalescent COVID-19 samples. T cells, B-cell-depleted T cells, or PBMCs supplied cDNA or gDNA.

Authors' analysis steps: Nucleated cell number was recorded as an estimate derived from reference gene primer amplification. The data were produced by immunoSEQ multiplex PCR, yet TCRdb's version contains in-frame clones alone and is incomplete. V and J calls and clone size are copied from that table; D and trimming were computed from the DNA. The table lists over 80,000 clones, 75% to 85% of them singletons. CDR1 is SGHNT, CDR2 YENEEA, per germline. Trimming stripped 1 base from V and 0 bases from J, with 6 bases between. The CDR3 consists of 14 residues. What was sequenced was peripheral blood. The J gene is TRBJ1-1, the V gene TRBV11-3; TRBD1 is a possible D gene (5 bases). The sequence was obtained from a woman aged 70-85 years with acute or convalescent COVID-19. The CDR3 sequence: CASSLGGVNTEAFF. CDR3 sequence (DNA): TGTGCCAGCAGCTTAGGGGGGGTGAACACTGAAGCTTTCTTT.